This TCR beta chain was profiled in a study of blood T cell repertoires in COVID-19. Trimming took 2 bases from V and 0 from J, leaving 11 bases between them. Germline lookup yields CDR1 SGHAT and CDR2 FQDESV (reference sequence). The CDR3 is 15 residues long. The protocol was immunoSEQ multiplex PCR, while the TCRdb copy is restricted to in-frame clones and leaves out a portion. Among nearly 55,000 clones listed, over 70% were seen once. Sequences were obtained from peripheral blood. This TCR was sampled from a human donor with active or convalescent COVID-19. The donor label of this sample is uncertain. The chain combines TRBV11-1 with TRBJ2-7, with D perhaps matching TRBD2 (6 bases). Here the CDR3 reads CASSLRDSRSYEQYF. DNA for the CDR3: TGTGCCAGCAGCTTACGGGACTCCCGCTCCTACGAGCAGTACTTC.